This TCR beta chain was observed in a study of blood T cell repertoires in COVID-19. Looking at the study overall: Samples of COVID-19 (acute and convalescent) were obtained from the United States, Italy and Spain. PBMCs, B-cell-depleted T cells, or T cells provided the cDNA or gDNA that made up the material.

Per the study methods: Using reference gene primer amplification, nucleated cell counts were estimated. Clones were read by immunoSEQ multiplex PCR, and TCRdb kept only the in-frame ones, dropping some. Clone size and V and J calls were adopted from that table, with D and trimming inferred from the DNA. This sample carries some 150,000 clones, 75% to 85% of them seen once, and the ten largest clones take roughly 0.56%. V gave up 7 bases and J gave up 1 base, with 14 bases separating them. This CDR3 has 14 residues. CDR1 and CDR2 (germline): SNHLY, FYNNEI. Sequencing used peripheral blood. The chain recombines TRBV2 with TRBJ2-7, with D perhaps matching TRBD2 (5 bases). The TCR sequence derives from a man in his 60s with acute or convalescent COVID-19. In DNA, the CDR3 is TGTGCCAGCATCGGTCTCACGGGGTCCTACGAGCAGTACTTC. Translated: CASIGLTGSYEQYF.